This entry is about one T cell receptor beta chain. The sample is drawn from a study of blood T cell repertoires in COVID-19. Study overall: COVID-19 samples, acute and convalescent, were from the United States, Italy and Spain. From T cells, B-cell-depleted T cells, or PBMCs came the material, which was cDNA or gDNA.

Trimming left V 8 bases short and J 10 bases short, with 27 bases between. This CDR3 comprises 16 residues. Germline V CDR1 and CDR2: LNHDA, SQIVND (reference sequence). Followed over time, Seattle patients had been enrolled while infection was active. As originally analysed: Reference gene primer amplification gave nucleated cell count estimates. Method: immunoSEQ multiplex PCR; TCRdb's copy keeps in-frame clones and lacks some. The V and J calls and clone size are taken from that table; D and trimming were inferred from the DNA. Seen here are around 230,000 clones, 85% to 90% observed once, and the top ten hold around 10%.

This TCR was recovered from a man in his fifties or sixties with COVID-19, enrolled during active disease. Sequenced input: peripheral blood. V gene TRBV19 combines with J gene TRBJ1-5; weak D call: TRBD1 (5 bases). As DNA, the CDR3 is TGTGCCAGTTCCCAAGGCTCGCGGCAGGCCGGGGGACCCCAGCATTTT. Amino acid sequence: CASSQGSRQAGGPQHF.